This T cell receptor (beta chain) was observed in a study of T-cell memory formation after mild COVID-19. This CDR3 contains 20 residues. V lost 0 bases, J lost 0 bases, and 13 bases stayed unmatched. The germline V gene encodes CDR1 LGHNA and CDR2 YSLEER. The table lists this clonotype with many counts. One entry per CDR3 protein, called by TCRdb with MiXCR from the 5' RACE reads. This sample yields 220,000 or so distinct CDR3 sequences, of which around 8.8% are seen a single time; around 3.3% belongs to the top ten. The rearrangement joins TRBV4-3 to TRBJ2-3; 9 bases are shared with TRBD2. The clonotype comes from a man aged 18 to 30 who had mild COVID-19 (a few samples of this study predate the infection). Cell type and time point are not known. Material for sequencing was PBMCs or a T cell subset sorted from them (not recorded which). The CDR3 nucleotides read TGCGCCAGCAGCCAAGATGGAGGCGGGGGGGCGCCTGGGAGCACAGATACGCAGTATTTT. Residues: CASSQDGGGGAPGSTDTQYF.